This T cell receptor (beta chain) was observed in a study of response to subunit inactivated influenza vaccine. Study-wide results and limits: Few additional T cells are recruited per seasonal influenza vaccination, authors suggested.

There are a few counts of this clonotype. Antigen: not known. From the RT-PCR reads, TCRdb called clonotypes with MiXCR, one entry per CDR3 protein. The repertoire holds approximately 480,000 distinct CDR3 sequences, with approximately 11% as singletons. V dropped 6 bases and J dropped 5; count of bases not matched to a gene: 19. The CDR3 extends over 19 amino acids. Per the germline V gene, CDR1 is MNHNS and CDR2 is SASEGT. This chain connects TRBV6-1 to TRBJ2-5; 12 bases are shared with TRBD1. This material consisted of PBMCs from blood, taken 45 days after vaccination. This receptor was obtained from a man in his fifties or sixties who received an inactivated influenza vaccine. CDR3 residues: CASRQGQGAPTGLGETQYF. The DNA of the CDR3 is TGTGCCAGCAGGCAGGGACAGGGGGCACCAACGGGACTGGGGGAGACCCAGTACTTC.